The clone carrying this TCR beta chain occurred many times. Its antigen remains unknown. The record originates from a study of blood T cells in healthy people across ages. The overall study: Template switching recovered approximately one barcoded beta molecule for every two T cells.

General study results and limits: Strong correlation linked observed beta diversity and percent naive T cells. Age advanced and TCR beta diversity per million T cells fell, roughly linearly.

A second PCR of about 7 to 11 cycles used a sample-barcoded 5' primer and a J-beta primer mix. Each cDNA molecule received a tag from a template-switch adaptor that had 12 random nucleotides. Using its own MiXCR run on the 5' RACE reads, TCRdb lists one record per CDR3 protein. The table shows approximately 810,000 distinct CDR3 sequences, with about 30% occurring only once. This clonotype originated in a woman aged 80 or over in good health. Sequencing input: blood.

CDR3 sequence: CASSQDELTYGYTF. DNA of the CDR3: TGCGCCAGCAGCCAAGATGAGTTAACCTATGGCTACACCTTC. The J gene is TRBJ1-2, the V gene TRBV4-3, with no clear D. Germline CDR1 and CDR2: LGHNA and YSLEER. V was trimmed by 0 bases and J by 4 bases, leaving 9 bases between them. The CDR3 contains 14 residues.